This T cell receptor (beta chain) was identified in a study of T cells in Graves' hyperthyroidism and ophthalmopathy. This clonotype was detected once. No antigen is known for it. This may stem from a read error, because a much larger clone lies one nucleotide away. J was trimmed by 8 bases and V by 0 bases; bases with no gene match: 6. The germline V gene has CDR1 DFQATT and CDR2 SNEGSKA (reference sequence). This CDR3 comprises 14 residues. Hyperthyroidism had been newly diagnosed in patients aged 18 to 65, and its duration was under 2 months. Uncontrolled infection, other autoimmune disease, pregnancy or lactation disqualified patients from enrolment. From more than 9.5 ml of fresh peripheral blood, PBMCs were isolated. RNA transcripts provided the source from which TCR beta CDR3 regions were amplified. During a first-round RT-PCR of the TCR CDR3, the HTBI primer set was used. TCRdb ran MiXCR on the multiplex PCR reads and lists one entry per CDR3 protein. The repertoire holds roughly 740,000 distinct CDR3 sequences, about 16% seen once, with roughly 8% in the top ten.

Study results and caveats: Blood also held most thyroid clonotypes expanded beyond 0.001.

The rearrangement uses TRBV20-1 and TRBJ2-1; 8 bases map to TRBD2. This TCR was sampled from a man between 18 and 29 years old with Graves' hyperthyroidism. The sequencing input was blood. Here the CDR3 DNA reads TGCAGTGCTAGAGAAACTAGCGGCGCCTATGAGCAGTTCTTC. This encodes CSARETSGAYEQFF.